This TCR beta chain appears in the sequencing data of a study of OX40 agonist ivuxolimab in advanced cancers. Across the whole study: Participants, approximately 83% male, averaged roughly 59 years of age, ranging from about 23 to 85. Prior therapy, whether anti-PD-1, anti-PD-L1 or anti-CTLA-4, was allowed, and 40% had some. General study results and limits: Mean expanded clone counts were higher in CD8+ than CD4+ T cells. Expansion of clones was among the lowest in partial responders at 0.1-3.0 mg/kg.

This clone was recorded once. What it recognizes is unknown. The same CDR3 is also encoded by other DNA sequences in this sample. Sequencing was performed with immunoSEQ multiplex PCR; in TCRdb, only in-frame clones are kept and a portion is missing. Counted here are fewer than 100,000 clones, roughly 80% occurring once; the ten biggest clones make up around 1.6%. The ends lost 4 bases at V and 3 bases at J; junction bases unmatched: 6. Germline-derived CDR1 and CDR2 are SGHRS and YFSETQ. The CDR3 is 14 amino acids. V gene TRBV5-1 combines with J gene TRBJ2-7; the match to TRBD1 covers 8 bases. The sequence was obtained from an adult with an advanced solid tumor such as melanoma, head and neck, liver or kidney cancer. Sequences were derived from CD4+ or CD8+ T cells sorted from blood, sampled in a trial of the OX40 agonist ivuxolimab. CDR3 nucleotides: TGCGCCAGCAGCGACTCCGGACAGGGCTACGAGCAGTACTTC. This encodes CASSDSGQGYEQYF.